The entry below gives a single T cell receptor (beta chain) sequence along with its context. The antigen is undetermined. With 2 bases clipped from V and 5 bases from J, the junction kept 7 bases outside the gene matches. Looked up from germline, CDR1 is WSHSY and CDR2 is SAAADI. This CDR3 spans 16 amino acids. This entry is derived from a study of T cells in localized non-small cell lung cancer. Study-level findings and limits: Of the top 100 tumor clones, median around 50 were in adjacent lung, some 29 among its top 100.

The repertoire was sequenced with immunoSEQ multiplex PCR; TCRdb's copy has only in-frame clones and lacks some. This sample has 15,000 to 20,000 clones; over 70% occur once, and the top ten carry about 30%. This TCR derives from a male donor aged 60 or over with stage I lung adenocarcinoma. The specimen was peripheral blood, collected before any cancer treatment. V is TRBV10-2 and J is TRBJ2-3, with 10 bases fitting TRBD2. The CDR3 DNA is TGCGCCAGCAGTGAGGGCCAGCGGGGGGGAAAAGATACGCAGTATTTT. This sequence encodes CASSEGQRGGKDTQYF.